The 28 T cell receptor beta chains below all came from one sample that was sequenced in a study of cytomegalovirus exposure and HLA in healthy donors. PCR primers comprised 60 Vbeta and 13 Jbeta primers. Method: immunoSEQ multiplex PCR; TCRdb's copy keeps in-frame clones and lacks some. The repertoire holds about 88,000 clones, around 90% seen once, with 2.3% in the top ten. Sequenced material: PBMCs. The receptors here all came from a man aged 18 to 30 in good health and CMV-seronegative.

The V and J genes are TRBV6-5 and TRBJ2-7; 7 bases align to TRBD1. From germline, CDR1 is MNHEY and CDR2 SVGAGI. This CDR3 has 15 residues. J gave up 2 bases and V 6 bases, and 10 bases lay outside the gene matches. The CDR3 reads CASRPPGTATYEQYF. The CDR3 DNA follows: TGTGCCAGCAGGCCTCCCGGGACAGCAACCTACGAGCAGTACTTC.

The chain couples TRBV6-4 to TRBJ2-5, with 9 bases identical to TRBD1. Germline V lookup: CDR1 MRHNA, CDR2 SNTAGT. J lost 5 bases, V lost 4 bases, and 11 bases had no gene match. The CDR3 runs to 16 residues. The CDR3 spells CASSVDRGLRGETQYF. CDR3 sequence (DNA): TGTGCCAGCAGTGTTGACAGGGGGTTGCGGGGTGAGACCCAGTACTTC.

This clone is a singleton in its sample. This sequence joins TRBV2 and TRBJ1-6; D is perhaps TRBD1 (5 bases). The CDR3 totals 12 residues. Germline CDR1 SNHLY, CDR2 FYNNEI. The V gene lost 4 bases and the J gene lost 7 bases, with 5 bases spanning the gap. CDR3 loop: CASSAGNSPLHF. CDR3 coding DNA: TGTGCCAGCAGTGCAGGGAATTCACCCCTCCACTTT.

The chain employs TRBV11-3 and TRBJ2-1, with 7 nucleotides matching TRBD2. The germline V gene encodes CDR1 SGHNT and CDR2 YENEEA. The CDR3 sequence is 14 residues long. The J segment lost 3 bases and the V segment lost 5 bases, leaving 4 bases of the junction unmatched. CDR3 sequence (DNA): TGTGCCAGCAGCCTAACTAGCGACTACAATGAGCAGTTCTTC. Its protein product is CASSLTSDYNEQFF. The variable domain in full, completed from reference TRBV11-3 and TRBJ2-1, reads EAGVVQSPRYKIIEKKQPVAFWCNPISGHNTLYWYLQNLGQGPELLIRYENEEAVDDSQLPKDRFSAERLKGVDSTLKIQPAELGDSAVYLCASSLTSDYNEQFFGPGTRLTVL.

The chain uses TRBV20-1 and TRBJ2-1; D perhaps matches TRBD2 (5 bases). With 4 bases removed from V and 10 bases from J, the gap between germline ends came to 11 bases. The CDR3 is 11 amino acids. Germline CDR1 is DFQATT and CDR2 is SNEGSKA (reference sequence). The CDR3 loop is CSATGLSEQFF. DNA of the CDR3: TGCAGTGCTACTGGACTTTCGGAGCAGTTCTTC.

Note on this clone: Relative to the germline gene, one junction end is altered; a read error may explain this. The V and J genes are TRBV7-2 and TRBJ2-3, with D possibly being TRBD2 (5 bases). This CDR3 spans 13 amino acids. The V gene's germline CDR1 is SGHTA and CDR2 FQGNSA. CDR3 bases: TGTGCCGGCAGCCCCAACAGAGGGTACGCGCAGTATTTT. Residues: CAGSPNRGYAQYF.

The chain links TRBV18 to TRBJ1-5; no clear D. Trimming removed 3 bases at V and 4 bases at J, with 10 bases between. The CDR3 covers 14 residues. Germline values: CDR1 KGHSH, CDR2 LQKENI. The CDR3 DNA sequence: TGTGCCAGCTCACCGTCGCCGGGTAATCAGCCCCAGCATTTT. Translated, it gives CASSPSPGNQPQHF.

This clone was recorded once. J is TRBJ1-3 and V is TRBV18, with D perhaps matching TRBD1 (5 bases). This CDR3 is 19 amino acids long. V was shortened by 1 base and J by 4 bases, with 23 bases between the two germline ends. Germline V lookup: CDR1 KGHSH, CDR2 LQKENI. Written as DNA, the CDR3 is TGTGCCAGCTCACCACTTGGAAAGGGGCCACTCTTGGGCGGAAACACCATATATTTT. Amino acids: CASSPLGKGPLLGGNTIYF.

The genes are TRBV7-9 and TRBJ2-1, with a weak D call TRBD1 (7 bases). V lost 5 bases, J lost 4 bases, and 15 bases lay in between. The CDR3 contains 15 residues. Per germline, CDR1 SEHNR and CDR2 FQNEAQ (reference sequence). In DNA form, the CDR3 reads TGTGCCAGCAGCGCGGGACAGTATCAATACAATGAGCAGTTCTTC. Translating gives CASSAGQYQYNEQFF. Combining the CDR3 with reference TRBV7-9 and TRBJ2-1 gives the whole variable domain DTGVSQNPRHKITKRGQNVTFRCDPISEHNRLYWYRQTLGQGPEFLTYFQNEAQLEKSRLLSDRFSAERPKGSFSTLEIQRTEQGDSAMYLCASSAGQYQYNEQFFGPGTRLTVL.

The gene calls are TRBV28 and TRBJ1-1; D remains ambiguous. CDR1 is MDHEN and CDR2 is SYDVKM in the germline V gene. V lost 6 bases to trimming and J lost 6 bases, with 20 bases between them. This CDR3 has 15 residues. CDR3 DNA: TGTGCCAGCAGCCAATACGCCTCCTACTCCCCTGAAGCTTTCTTT. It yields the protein CASSQYASYSPEAFF.

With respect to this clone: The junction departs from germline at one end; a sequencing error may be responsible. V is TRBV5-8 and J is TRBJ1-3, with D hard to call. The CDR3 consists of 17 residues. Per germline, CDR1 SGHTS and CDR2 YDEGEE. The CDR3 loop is CASNLAVKRNPGNTIYF. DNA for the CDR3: TGTGCCAGCAACTTGGCGGTGAAGAGGAACCCTGGAAACACCATATATTTT.

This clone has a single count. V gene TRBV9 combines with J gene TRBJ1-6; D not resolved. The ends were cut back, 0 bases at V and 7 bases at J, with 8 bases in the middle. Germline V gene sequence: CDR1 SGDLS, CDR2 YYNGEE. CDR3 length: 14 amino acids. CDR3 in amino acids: CASSVGAVNSPLHF. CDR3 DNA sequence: TGTGCCAGCAGCGTAGGGGCCGTCAATTCACCCCTCCACTTT.

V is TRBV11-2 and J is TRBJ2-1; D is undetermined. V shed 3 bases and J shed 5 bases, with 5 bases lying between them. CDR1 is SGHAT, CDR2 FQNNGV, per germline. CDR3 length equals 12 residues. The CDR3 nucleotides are TGTGCCAGCAGCTTGTATAACAATGAGCAGTTCTTC. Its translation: CASSLYNNEQFF.

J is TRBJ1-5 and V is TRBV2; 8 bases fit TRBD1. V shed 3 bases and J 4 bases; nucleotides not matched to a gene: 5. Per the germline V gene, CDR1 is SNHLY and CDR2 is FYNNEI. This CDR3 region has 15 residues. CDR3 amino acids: CASSERQGFNQPQHF. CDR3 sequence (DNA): TGTGCCAGCAGTGAGCGACAGGGGTTTAATCAGCCCCAGCATTTT.

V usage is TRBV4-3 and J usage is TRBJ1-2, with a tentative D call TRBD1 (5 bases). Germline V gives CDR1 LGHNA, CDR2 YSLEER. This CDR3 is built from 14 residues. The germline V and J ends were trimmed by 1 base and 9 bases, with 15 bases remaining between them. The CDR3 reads CASSQARDSDRYTF. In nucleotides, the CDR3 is TGCGCCAGCAGCCAAGCGAGGGACTCTGACCGCTACACCTTC.

CDR3 loop: CASSLSGSSYNEQFF. The DNA for the CDR3 is TGTGCCAGCAGCTTGTCGGGGAGCTCCTACAATGAGCAGTTCTTC. The chain uses TRBV5-8 and TRBJ2-1; possibly TRBD2 for D (5 bases). Germline CDR1 is SGHTS and CDR2 is YDEGEE. Between the trimmed V and J ends, which lost 1 base and 0 bases, there was a span of 8 bases. This CDR3 spans 15 amino acids.

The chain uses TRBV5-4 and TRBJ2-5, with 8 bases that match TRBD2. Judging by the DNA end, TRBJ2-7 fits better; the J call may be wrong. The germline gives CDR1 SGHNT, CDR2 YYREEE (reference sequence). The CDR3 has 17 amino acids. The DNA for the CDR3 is TGTGCCAGCAGCTTGGTTATTCTAGCGGGCTCCATCTACGAGCAGTACTTC. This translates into CASSLVILAGSIYEQYF.

In DNA, the CDR3 is TGTGCCAGCTCACCACCGGCTCCAAACACCGGGGAGCTGTTTTTT. Its protein is CASSPPAPNTGELFF. The chain joins TRBV18 to TRBJ2-2; D is uncertain. Between the trimmed V and J ends, which lost 0 bases and 2 bases, there was a span of 7 bases. CDR1 is KGHSH and CDR2 is LQKENI in the germline V gene. This CDR3 region has 15 residues.

The CDR3 loop is CASSTGEWRNTIYF. CDR3 in DNA: TGTGCCAGTAGTACAGGGGAATGGAGGAACACCATATATTTT. This sequence joins TRBV19 and TRBJ1-3; the D gene is possibly TRBD1 (6 bases). V was pared by 4 bases and J by 7 bases, with 14 bases between. The CDR3 has 14 amino acids. From germline, CDR1 is LNHDA and CDR2 SQIVND (reference sequence).

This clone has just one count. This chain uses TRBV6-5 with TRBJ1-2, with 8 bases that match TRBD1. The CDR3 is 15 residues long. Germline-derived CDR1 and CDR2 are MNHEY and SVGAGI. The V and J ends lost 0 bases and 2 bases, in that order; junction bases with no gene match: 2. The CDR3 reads CASSYSRDRNYGYTF. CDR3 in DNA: TGTGCCAGCAGTTACTCACGGGACAGGAACTATGGCTACACCTTC.

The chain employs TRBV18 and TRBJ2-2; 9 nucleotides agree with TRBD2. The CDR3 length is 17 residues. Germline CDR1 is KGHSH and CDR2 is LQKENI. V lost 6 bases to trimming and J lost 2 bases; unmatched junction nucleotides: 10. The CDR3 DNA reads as TGTGCCAGCTCGCGCAAGGGACTAGCAGATAACACCGGGGAGCTGTTTTTT. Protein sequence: CASSRKGLADNTGELFF. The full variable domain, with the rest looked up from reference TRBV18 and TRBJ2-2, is NAGVMQNPRHLVRRRGQEARLRCSPMKGHSHVYWYRQLPEEGLKFMVYLQKENIIDESGMPKERFSAEFPKEGPSILRIQQVVRGDSAAYFCASSRKGLADNTGELFFGEGSRLTVL.

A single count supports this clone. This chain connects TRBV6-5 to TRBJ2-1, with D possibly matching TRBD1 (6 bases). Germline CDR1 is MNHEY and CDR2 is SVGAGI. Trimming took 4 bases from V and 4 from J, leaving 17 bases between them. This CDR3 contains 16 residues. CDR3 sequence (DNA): TGTGCCAGCAGTTTACGGAGGAGACAGGATTACAATGAGCAGTTCTTC. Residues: CASSLRRRQDYNEQFF.

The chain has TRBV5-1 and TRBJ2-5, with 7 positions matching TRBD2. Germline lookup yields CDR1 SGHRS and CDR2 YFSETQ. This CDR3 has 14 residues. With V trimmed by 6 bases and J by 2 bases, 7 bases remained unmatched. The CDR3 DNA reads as TGCGCCAGCAAGGATGCTAGCGGACAAGAGACCCAGTACTTC. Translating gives CASKDASGQETQYF.

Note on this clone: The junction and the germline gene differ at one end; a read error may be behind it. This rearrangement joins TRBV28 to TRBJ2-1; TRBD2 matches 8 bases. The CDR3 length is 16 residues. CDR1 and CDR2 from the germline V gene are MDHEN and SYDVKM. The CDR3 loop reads CASNLQREYSYNEQFF. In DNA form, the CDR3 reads TGTGCCAGCAATTTACAGCGGGAGTACTCCTACAATGAGCAGTTCTTC. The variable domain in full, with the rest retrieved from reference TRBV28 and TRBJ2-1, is DVKVTQSSRYLVKRTGEKVFLECVQDMDHENMFWYRQDPGLGLRLIYFSYDVKMKEKGDIPEGYSVSREKKERFSLILESASTNQTSMYLCASNLQREYSYNEQFFGPGTRLTVL.

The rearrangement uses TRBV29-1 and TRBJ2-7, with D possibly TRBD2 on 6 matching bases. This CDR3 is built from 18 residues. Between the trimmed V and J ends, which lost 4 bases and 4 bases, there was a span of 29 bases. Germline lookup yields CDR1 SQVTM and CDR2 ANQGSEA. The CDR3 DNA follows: TGCAGCGTTGTCAGGCTGACTAGTTCTGACATCTATTCGTACGAGCAGTACTTC. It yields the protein CSVVRLTSSDIYSYEQYF.

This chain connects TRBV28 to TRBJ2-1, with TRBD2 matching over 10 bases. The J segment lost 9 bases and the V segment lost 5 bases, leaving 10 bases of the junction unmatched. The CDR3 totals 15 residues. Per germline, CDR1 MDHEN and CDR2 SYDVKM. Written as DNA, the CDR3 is TGTGCCAGCAGTCAGGCTAGCGGGAGAGGGTTTGAGCAGTTCTTC. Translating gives CASSQASGRGFEQFF.

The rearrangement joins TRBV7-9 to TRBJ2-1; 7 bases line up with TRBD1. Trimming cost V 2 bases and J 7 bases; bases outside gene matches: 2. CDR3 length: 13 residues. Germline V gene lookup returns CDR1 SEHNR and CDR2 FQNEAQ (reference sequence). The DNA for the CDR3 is TGTGCCAGCAGCTTAACCAGGGGGAATGAGCAGTTCTTC. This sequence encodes CASSLTRGNEQFF. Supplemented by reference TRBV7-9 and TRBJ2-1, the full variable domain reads DTGVSQNPRHKITKRGQNVTFRCDPISEHNRLYWYRQTLGQGPEFLTYFQNEAQLEKSRLLSDRFSAERPKGSFSTLEIQRTEQGDSAMYLCASSLTRGNEQFFGPGTRLTVL.

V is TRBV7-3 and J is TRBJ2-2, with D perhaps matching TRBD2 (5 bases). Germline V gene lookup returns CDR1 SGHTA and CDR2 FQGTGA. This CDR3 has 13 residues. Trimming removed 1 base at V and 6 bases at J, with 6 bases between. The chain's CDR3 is CASSLKEAGELFF. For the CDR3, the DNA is TGTGCCAGCAGCTTAAAGGAGGCCGGGGAGCTGTTTTTT.